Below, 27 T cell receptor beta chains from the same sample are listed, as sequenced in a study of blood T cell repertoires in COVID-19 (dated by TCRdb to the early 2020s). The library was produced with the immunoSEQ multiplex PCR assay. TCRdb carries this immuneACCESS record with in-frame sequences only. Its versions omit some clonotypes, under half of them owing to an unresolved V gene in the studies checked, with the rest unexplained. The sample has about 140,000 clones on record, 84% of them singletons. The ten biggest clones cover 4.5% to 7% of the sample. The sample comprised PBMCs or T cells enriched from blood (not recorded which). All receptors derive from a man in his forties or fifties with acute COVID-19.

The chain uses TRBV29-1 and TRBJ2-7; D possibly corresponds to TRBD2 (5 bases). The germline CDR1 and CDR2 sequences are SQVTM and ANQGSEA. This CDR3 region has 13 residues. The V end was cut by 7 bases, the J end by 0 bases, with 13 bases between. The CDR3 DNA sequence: TGCAGCGCCCAAGGAGGCAGCTCCTACGAGCAGTACTTC. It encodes CSAQGGSSYEQYF.

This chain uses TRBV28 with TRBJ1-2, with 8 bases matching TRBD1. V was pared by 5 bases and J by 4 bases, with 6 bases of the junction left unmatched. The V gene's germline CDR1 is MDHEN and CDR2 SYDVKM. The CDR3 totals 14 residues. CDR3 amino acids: CASSPDGTGYGYTF. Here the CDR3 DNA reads TGTGCCAGCAGTCCCGACGGGACAGGCTATGGCTACACCTTC.

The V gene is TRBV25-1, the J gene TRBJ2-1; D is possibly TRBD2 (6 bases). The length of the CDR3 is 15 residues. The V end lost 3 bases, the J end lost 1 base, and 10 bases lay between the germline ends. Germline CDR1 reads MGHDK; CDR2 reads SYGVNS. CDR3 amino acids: CASSDRDLSYNEQFF. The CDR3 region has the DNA TGTGCCAGCAGTGACCGGGACTTGTCCTACAATGAGCAGTTCTTC.

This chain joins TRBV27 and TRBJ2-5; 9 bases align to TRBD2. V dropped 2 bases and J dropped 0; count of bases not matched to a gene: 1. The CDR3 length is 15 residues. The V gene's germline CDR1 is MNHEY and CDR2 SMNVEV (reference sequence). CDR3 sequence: CASSLLAGYQETQYF. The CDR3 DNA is TGTGCCAGCAGTTTACTAGCGGGGTACCAAGAGACCCAGTACTTC.

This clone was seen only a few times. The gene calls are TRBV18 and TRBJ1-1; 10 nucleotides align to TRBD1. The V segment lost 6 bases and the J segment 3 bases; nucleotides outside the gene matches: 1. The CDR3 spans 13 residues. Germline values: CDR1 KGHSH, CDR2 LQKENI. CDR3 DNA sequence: TGTGCCAGCTCCGGGACAGGGGACACTGAAGCTTTCTTT. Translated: CASSGTGDTEAFF.

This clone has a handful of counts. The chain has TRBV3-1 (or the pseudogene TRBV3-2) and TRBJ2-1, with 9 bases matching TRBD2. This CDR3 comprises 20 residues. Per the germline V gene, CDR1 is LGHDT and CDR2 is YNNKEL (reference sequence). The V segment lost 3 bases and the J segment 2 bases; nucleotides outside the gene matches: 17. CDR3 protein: CASSQESVRLAGLTYNEQFF. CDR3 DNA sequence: TGTGCCAGCAGCCAGGAATCGGTGCGGCTAGCGGGACTGACCTACAATGAGCAGTTCTTC.

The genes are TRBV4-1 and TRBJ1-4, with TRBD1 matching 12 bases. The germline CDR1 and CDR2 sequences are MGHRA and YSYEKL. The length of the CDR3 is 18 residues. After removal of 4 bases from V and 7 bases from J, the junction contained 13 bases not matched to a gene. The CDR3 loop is CASSLGTGGMGGAEKLFF. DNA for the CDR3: TGCGCCAGCAGCCTCGGGACAGGGGGCATGGGTGGTGCTGAAAAACTGTTTTTT.

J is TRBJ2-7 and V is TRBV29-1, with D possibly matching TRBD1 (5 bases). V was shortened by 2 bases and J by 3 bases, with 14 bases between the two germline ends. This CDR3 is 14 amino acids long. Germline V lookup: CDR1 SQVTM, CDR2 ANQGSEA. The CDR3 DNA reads TGCAGCGTTGAATTGCAGGGTGATAACTACGAGCAGTACTTC. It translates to CSVELQGDNYEQYF.

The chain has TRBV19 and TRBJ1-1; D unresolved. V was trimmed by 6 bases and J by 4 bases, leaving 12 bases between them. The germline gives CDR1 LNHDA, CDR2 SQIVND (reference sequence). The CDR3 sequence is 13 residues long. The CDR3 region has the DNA TGTGCCAGTAGGGGGAGGGTACCCACTGAAGCTTTCTTT. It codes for CASRGRVPTEAFF.

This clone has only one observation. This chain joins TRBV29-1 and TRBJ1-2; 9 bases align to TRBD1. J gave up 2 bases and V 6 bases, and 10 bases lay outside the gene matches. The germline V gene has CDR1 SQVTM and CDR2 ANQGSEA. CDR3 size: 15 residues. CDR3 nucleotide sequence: TGCAGCGTACAAATGTCCGGGACAGGGAACTATGGCTACACCTTC. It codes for CSVQMSGTGNYGYTF.

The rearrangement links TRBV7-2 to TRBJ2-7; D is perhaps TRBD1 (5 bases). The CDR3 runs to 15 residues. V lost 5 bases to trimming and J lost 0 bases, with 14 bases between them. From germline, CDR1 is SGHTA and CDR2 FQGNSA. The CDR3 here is CASSIGADSSYEQYF. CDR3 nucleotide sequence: TGTGCCAGCAGCATAGGGGCAGACAGCTCCTACGAGCAGTACTTC.

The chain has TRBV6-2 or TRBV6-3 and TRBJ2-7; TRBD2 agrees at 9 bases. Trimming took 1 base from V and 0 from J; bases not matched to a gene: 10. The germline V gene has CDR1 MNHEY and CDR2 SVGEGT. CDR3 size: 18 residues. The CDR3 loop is CASSYYASGMRFSYEQYF. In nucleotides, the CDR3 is TGTGCCAGCAGTTACTACGCTAGCGGGATGCGATTCTCCTACGAGCAGTACTTC.

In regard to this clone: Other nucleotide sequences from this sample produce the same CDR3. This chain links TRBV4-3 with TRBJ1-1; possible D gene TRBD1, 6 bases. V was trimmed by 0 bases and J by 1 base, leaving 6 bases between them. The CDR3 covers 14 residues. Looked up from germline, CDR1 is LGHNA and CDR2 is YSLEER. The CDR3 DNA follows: TGCGCCAGCAGCCAAGAGACAGGGAACACTGAAGCTTTCTTT. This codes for CASSQETGNTEAFF.

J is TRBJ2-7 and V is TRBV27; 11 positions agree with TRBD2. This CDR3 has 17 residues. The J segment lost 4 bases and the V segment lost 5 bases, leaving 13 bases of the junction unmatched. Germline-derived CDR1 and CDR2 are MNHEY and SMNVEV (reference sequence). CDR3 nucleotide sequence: TGTGCCAGCAGTAGACAGGCGCCGGGACTAGCGGAGTACGAGCAGTACTTC. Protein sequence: CASSRQAPGLAEYEQYF.

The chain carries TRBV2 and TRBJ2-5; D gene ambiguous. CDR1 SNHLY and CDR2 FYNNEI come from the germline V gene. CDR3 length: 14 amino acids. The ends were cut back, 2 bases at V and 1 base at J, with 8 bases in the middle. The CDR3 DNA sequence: TGTGCCAGCAGTGAATCGCTACTCCAAGAGACCCAGTACTTC. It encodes CASSESLLQETQYF.

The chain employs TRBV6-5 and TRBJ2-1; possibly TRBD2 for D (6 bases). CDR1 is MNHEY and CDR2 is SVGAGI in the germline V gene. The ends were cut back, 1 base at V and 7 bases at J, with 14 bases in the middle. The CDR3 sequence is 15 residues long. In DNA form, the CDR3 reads TGTGCCAGCAGTTACTGGGGAAAACGGGGGAATGAGCAGTTCTTC. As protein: CASSYWGKRGNEQFF.

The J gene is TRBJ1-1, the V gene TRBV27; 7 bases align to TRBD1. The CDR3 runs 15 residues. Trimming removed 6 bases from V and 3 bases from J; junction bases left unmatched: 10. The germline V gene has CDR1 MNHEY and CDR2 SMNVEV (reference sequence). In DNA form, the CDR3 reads TGTGCCAGCAGCCTAGTCCGGGACAGACACACTGAAGCTTTCTTT. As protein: CASSLVRDRHTEAFF.

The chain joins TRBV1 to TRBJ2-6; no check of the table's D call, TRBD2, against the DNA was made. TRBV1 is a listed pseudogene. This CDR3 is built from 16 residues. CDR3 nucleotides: TGCACCAGCAGCCAAGATGGTCCGGGAGGGGCCAACGTCCTGACTTTC. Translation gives CTSSQDGPGGANVLTF.

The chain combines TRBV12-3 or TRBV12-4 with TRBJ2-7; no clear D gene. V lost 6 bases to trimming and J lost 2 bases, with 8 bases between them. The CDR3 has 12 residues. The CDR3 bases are TGTGCCAGCAGGAGGTTTACCTACGAGCAGTACTTC. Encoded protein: CASRRFTYEQYF.

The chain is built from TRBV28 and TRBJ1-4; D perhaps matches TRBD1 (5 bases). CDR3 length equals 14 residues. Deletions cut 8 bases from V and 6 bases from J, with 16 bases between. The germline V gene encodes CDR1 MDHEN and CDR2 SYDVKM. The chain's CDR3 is CASRLQALDEKLFF. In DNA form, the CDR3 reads TGTGCCAGCCGTCTACAGGCTTTGGATGAAAAACTGTTTTTT.

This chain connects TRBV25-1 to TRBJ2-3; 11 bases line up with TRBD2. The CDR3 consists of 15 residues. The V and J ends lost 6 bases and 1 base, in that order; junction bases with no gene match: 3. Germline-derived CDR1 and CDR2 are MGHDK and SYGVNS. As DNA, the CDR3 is TGTGCCAGCAGGCTTAGCGGGAGGGGCACAGATACGCAGTATTTT. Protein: CASRLSGRGTDTQYF.

CDR3 sequence: CASSLVTSGNEQFF. The CDR3 nucleotides read TGCGCCAGCAGCTTGGTTACTAGCGGGAATGAGCAGTTCTTC. V is TRBV5-1 and J is TRBJ2-1, with 9 positions matching TRBD2. The CDR3 loop spans 14 amino acids. Trimming at V came to 0 bases and at J to 7 bases, leaving 2 bases not matched to a gene. CDR1 is SGHRS and CDR2 is YFSETQ in the germline V gene.

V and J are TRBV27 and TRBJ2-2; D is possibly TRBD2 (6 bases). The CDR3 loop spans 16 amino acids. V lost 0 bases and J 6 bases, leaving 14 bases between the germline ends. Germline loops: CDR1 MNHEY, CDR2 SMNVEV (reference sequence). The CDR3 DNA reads TGTGCCAGCAGTTTATCTGGGAGGATTTTAGCCGGGGAGCTGTTTTTT. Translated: CASSLSGRILAGELFF.

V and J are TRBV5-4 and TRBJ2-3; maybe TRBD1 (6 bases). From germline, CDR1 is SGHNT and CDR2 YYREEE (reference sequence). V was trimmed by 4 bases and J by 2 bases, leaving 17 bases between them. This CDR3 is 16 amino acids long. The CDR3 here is CASSPKVGQITDTQYF. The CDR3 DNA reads TGTGCCAGCAGCCCGAAGGTTGGACAGATCACAGATACGCAGTATTTT.

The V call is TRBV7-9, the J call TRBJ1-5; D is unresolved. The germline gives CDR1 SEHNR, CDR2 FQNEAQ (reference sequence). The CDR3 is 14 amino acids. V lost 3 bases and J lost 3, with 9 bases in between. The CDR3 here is CASSLGGLNQPQHF. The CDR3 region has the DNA TGTGCCAGCAGCTTGGGAGGACTCAATCAGCCCCAGCATTTT.

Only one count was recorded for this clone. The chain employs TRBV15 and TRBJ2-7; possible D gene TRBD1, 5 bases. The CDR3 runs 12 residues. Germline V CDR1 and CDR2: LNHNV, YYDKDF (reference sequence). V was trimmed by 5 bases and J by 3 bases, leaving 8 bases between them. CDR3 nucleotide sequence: TGTGCCACCAGCCTGACAGTCTACGAGCAGTACTTC. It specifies CATSLTVYEQYF. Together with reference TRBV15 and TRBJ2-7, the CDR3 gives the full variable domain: DAMVIQNPRYQVTQFGKPVTLSCSQTLNHNVMYWYQQKSSQAPKLLFHYYDKDFNNEADTPDNFQSRRPNTSFCFLDIRSPGLGDTAMYLCATSLTVYEQYFGPGTRLTVT.

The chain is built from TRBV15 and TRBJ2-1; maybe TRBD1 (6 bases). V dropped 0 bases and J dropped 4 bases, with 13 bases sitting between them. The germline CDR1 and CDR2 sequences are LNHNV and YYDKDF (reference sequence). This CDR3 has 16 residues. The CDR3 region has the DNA TGTGCCACCAGCAGAGAATCGAGCAGGGGTTACAATGAGCAGTTCTTC. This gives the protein CATSRESSRGYNEQFF.